Each of the 32 T cell receptor beta chains below was sequenced from the same sample in a study of regulatory T cells in long-lasting Graves disease. Documented time point: newly diagnosed GD, antithyroid drugs for less than 3 months. Generation of the TCR library employed RNA extracted from PBMCs. To make TCR beta libraries, researchers used iRepertoire HTBI primers and Arm-PCR of CDR3 regions. TCRdb processed the multiplex PCR reads anew with MiXCR; each CDR3 protein has one entry. The table has hundreds of thousands of distinct CDR3 sequences, approximately 15% seen once. These data also featured in a second study, about T cells in Graves' hyperthyroidism and ophthalmopathy.

This specimen was peripheral blood mononuclear cells (PBMCs), taken at new diagnosis, from a patient treated with antithyroid drugs. The receptors were gathered from a woman in her twenties or thirties with Graves disease.

In its sample, this clonotype was seen many times. The chain has TRBV6-1 and TRBJ1-5, with D unresolved. Germline lookup yields CDR1 MNHNS and CDR2 SASEGT. The CDR3 has 14 residues. Trimming took 4 bases from V and 4 from J, leaving 11 bases between them. The CDR3 nucleotides are TGTGCCAGCAGTGGGTCAGACCTTAATCAGCCCCAGCATTTT. It translates to CASSGSDLNQPQHF.

The rearrangement joins TRBV24-1 to TRBJ2-1; the match to TRBD2 covers 8 bases. The CDR3 loop spans 15 amino acids. CDR1 and CDR2 from the germline V gene are KGHDR and SFDVKD. J was trimmed by 0 bases and V by 12 bases; bases with no gene match: 9. CDR3 residues: CASATSATSYNEQFF. The CDR3 nucleotides read TGTGCCTCCGCGACTAGCGCAACCTCCTACAATGAGCAGTTCTTC.

This clonotype was counted many times. The chain carries TRBV27 and TRBJ1-5, with 11 positions matching TRBD1. This CDR3 is 15 amino acids long. Looked up from germline, CDR1 is MNHEY and CDR2 is SMNVEV (reference sequence). Trimming cost V 6 bases and J 2 bases; bases outside gene matches: 3. Here the CDR3 reads CASRKDRGRNQPQHF. The CDR3 DNA sequence: TGTGCCAGCAGGAAGGACAGGGGGCGCAATCAGCCCCAGCATTTT.

This clonotype was seen only a few times. This rearrangement joins TRBV3-1 to TRBJ2-1; 10 bases align to TRBD1. Germline assignment: CDR1 LGHDT and CDR2 YNNKEL (reference sequence). The CDR3 covers 15 residues. After removal of 4 bases from V and 3 bases from J, the junction contained 3 bases not matched to a gene. CDR3 amino acids: CASSPDRGFYNEQFF. The CDR3 DNA follows: TGTGCCAGCAGCCCGGACAGGGGGTTCTACAATGAGCAGTTCTTC.

The sample holds many counts of this clonotype. CDR3 DNA sequence: TGCAGTGCTAGAGATCAGTTTGCCCACGAGCAGTACTTC. Protein sequence: CSARDQFAHEQYF. The chain carries TRBV20-1 and TRBJ2-7; no clear D. V gave up 0 bases and J gave up 5 bases, with 11 bases separating them. The CDR3 spans 13 residues. The germline V gene has CDR1 DFQATT and CDR2 SNEGSKA (reference sequence).

V gene TRBV5-4 combines with J gene TRBJ2-7; 10 bases line up with TRBD2. The germline gives CDR1 SGHNT, CDR2 YYREEE (reference sequence). This CDR3 spans 16 amino acids. V lost 0 bases, J lost 2 bases, and 5 bases stayed unmatched. The CDR3 DNA is TGTGCCAGCAGCTTGGACCCACTAGCGGGGACCTACGAGCAGTACTTC. It encodes CASSLDPLAGTYEQYF.

V is TRBV6-2 or TRBV6-3 and J is TRBJ2-5; maybe TRBD2 (6 bases). Germline CDR1 is MNHEY and CDR2 is SVGEGT. Trimming removed 5 bases at V and 5 bases at J, with 12 bases between. This CDR3 contains 13 residues. CDR3 residues: CASSPYRGETQYF. The DNA of the CDR3 is TGTGCCAGCAGTCCCTATCGGGGGGAGACCCAGTACTTC.

In this sample, this clonotype turned up many times. The genes are TRBV28 and TRBJ1-2; D ambiguous. Germline assignment: CDR1 MDHEN and CDR2 SYDVKM. V was clipped by 8 bases and J by 1 base, with 5 bases between them. The CDR3 runs to 11 residues. The chain's CDR3 is CASPVNYGYTF. CDR3 coding DNA: TGTGCCAGCCCCGTTAACTATGGCTACACCTTC.

The J gene is TRBJ2-4, the V gene TRBV28, with D maybe TRBD2 (5 bases). The germline gives CDR1 MDHEN, CDR2 SYDVKM. The CDR3 spans 13 residues. Trimming stripped 10 bases from V and 9 bases from J, with 19 bases between. The CDR3 bases are TGTGCCAACATCTCCCACGCCCGGGGCATTCAGTACTTC. Protein sequence: CANISHARGIQYF.

This clonotype was found a few times. This chain joins TRBV12-3 or TRBV12-4 and TRBJ1-2; 9 bases align to TRBD1. J gave up 8 bases and V 6 bases, and 10 bases lay outside the gene matches. This CDR3 is built from 14 residues. In DNA form, the CDR3 reads TGTGCCAGCAGACTGGGGGACAGGGAGAGAGGCTACACCTTC. This codes for CASRLGDRERGYTF.

The rearrangement links TRBV19 to TRBJ2-1; 10 positions agree with TRBD2. The CDR3 has 14 amino acids. The germline gives CDR1 LNHDA, CDR2 SQIVND (reference sequence). With V trimmed by 6 bases and J by 7 bases, 6 bases remained unmatched. The CDR3 region is CASRLAGAGNEQFF. The CDR3 DNA reads TGTGCCAGTAGGCTAGCGGGAGCGGGGAATGAGCAGTTCTTC.

This clonotype occurred a few times. This chain joins TRBV19 and TRBJ2-1; no firm D call. The CDR3 consists of 15 residues. Trimming left V 0 bases short and J 3 bases short, with 9 bases between. CDR1 and CDR2 (germline): LNHDA, SQIVND (reference sequence). CDR3 in amino acids: CASSIEGSNYNEQFF. CDR3 sequence (DNA): TGTGCCAGTAGTATAGAGGGATCCAACTACAATGAGCAGTTCTTC.

This clonotype showed up just a few times. At one of its ends the junction is not consistent with the germline gene, which may arise from a read error. The chain is built from TRBV3-1 and TRBJ2-2, with a possible D match to TRBD2 (6 bases). The germline V gene encodes CDR1 LGHDT and CDR2 YNNKEL (reference sequence). CDR3 length: 14 residues. The CDR3 nucleotides are TGCGCCAGCAGCCAAGAGCGGGACACCGGGGAGCTGTTTTTT. It specifies CASSQERDTGELFF.

This clonotype was detected only a few times. The gene calls are TRBV5-5 and TRBJ2-3, with 9 bases fitting TRBD2. CDR3 size: 18 residues. The junction had 11 bases not matched to a gene; V was cut back by 1 base and J by 2 bases. From germline, CDR1 is SGHKS and CDR2 YYEKEE (reference sequence). The CDR3 nucleotides are TGTGCCAGCAGCTTGCTTAGCGGGAGTAAAGGGGACACAGATACGCAGTATTTT. Its protein product is CASSLLSGSKGDTDTQYF.

This clonotype was detected ten times or more. CDR3 in amino acids: CASRRLVYEQFF. Here the CDR3 DNA reads TGTGCCAGCAGGCGACTAGTCTATGAGCAGTTCTTC. The V call is TRBV2, the J call TRBJ2-1; D perhaps matches TRBD2 (6 bases). CDR1 is SNHLY, CDR2 FYNNEI, per germline. V was pared by 6 bases and J by 8 bases, with 11 bases between. The CDR3 has 12 amino acids.

As regards this clonotype: This may be a read error: a much more frequent sequence differs by one nucleotide. The gene calls are TRBV7-9 and TRBJ2-3; no firm D call. The germline CDR1 and CDR2 sequences are SEHNR and FQNEAQ (reference sequence). This CDR3 has 14 residues. The CDR3 spells CASSLSWVPDTRYF. The CDR3 DNA reads TGTGCCAGCAGCTTATCGTGGGTGCCAGATACGCGGTATTTT.

This chain links TRBV3-1 with TRBJ2-2; D is uncertain. Trimming shortened V by 0 bases and J by 6 bases, and 17 bases separated the two germline ends. The V gene's germline CDR1 is LGHDT and CDR2 YNNKEL (reference sequence). The CDR3 runs to 17 residues. CDR3 region: CASSQEPLVSVAGELFF. The CDR3 nucleotides read TGTGCCAGCAGCCAAGAGCCTTTAGTTAGTGTGGCCGGGGAGCTGTTTTTT. The whole variable domain, filled in from reference TRBV3-1 and TRBJ2-2, reads DTAVSQTPKYLVTQMGNDKSIKCEQNLGHDTMYWYKQDSKKFLKIMFSYNNKELIINETVPNRFSPKSPDKAHLNLHINSLELGDSAVYFCASSQEPLVSVAGELFFGEGSRLTVL.

This clonotype was seen only a few times. The chain links TRBV12-3 or TRBV12-4 to TRBJ1-5; D call uncertain. This CDR3 is built from 13 residues. Between the trimmed V and J ends, which lost 6 bases and 4 bases, there was a span of 10 bases. CDR3 region: CASRTDGNQPQHF. CDR3 DNA: TGTGCCAGCAGGACGGATGGAAATCAGCCCCAGCATTTT.

In this sample, this clonotype turned up a few times. The chain recombines TRBV5-1 with TRBJ1-1; 7 bases map to TRBD1. J lost 2 bases, V lost 0 bases, and 4 bases had no gene match. Germline CDR1 and CDR2: SGHRS and YFSETQ. This CDR3 is built from 15 residues. The DNA of the CDR3 is TGCGCCAGCAGCTTGGGCCGGGACAGCAACACTGAAGCTTTCTTT. This sequence encodes CASSLGRDSNTEAFF. Supplemented by reference TRBV5-1 and TRBJ1-1, the full variable domain reads KAGVTQTPRYLIKTRGQQVTLSCSPISGHRSVSWYQQTPGQGLQFLFEYFSETQRNKGNFPGRFSGRQFSNSRSEMNVSTLELGDSALYLCASSLGRDSNTEAFFGQGTRLTVV.

The J gene is TRBJ2-7, the V gene TRBV18; D is undetermined. Trimming pared 3 bases from V and 1 base from J, leaving 10 bases between. CDR1 KGHSH and CDR2 LQKENI come from the germline V gene. The CDR3 extends over 14 amino acids. The CDR3 protein is CASSPVTSSYEQYF. The CDR3 nucleotides read TGTGCCAGCTCACCCGTGACATCTTCCTACGAGCAGTACTTC.

This clonotype showed up just a few times. This chain joins TRBV19 and TRBJ2-5; 7 bases are shared with TRBD1. From germline, CDR1 is LNHDA and CDR2 SQIVND (reference sequence). The V and J ends lost 5 bases and 2 bases, in that order; junction bases with no gene match: 8. The CDR3 spans 15 residues. CDR3 in DNA: TGTGCCAGTAGTCCAGGGGGTGGAAGGCAAGAGACCCAGTACTTC. Amino acids: CASSPGGGRQETQYF.

This clonotype came up many times. The chain combines TRBV20-1 with TRBJ2-5, with TRBD2 matching over 9 bases. After removal of 1 base from V and 1 base from J, the junction contained 4 bases not matched to a gene. Germline CDR1 and CDR2: DFQATT and SNEGSKA (reference sequence). The CDR3 is 15 residues long. The CDR3 here is CSARALAGPQETQYF. Written as DNA, the CDR3 is TGCAGTGCTAGAGCGCTAGCGGGACCCCAAGAGACCCAGTACTTC.

This clonotype turned up a few times. The CDR3 is CASSVDGGVGYTF. The DNA for the CDR3 is TGTGCCAGCAGCGTAGACGGCGGGGTTGGCTACACCTTC. This chain uses TRBV9 with TRBJ1-2; D not certain. This CDR3 is 13 amino acids long. The germline V and J ends were trimmed by 0 bases and 7 bases, with 10 bases remaining between them. Germline V CDR1 and CDR2: SGDLS, YYNGEE.

This clonotype was found many times. This sequence joins TRBV6-5 and TRBJ2-5; D not resolved. This CDR3 is 14 amino acids long. Germline CDR1 is MNHEY and CDR2 is SVGAGI. Trimming removed 4 bases from V and 5 bases from J, with 14 bases in between. The CDR3 region is CASSFTSGRETQYF. The CDR3 nucleotides are TGTGCCAGCAGTTTTACTTCGGGCAGGGAGACCCAGTACTTC.

At least ten counts were recorded for this clonotype. J is TRBJ2-7 and V is TRBV27; 11 bases map to TRBD2. The V gene end was trimmed by 5 bases and the J gene end by 2 bases; junction bases not matched to a gene: 2. Germline V gene sequence: CDR1 MNHEY, CDR2 SMNVEV (reference sequence). This CDR3 spans 14 amino acids. The CDR3 region is CASSRLAGTYEQYF. In nucleotides, the CDR3 is TGTGCCAGCAGTAGACTAGCGGGGACCTACGAGCAGTACTTC.

This clonotype has more than one count but fewer than ten. The CDR3 nucleotides read TGTGCCAGCAGCTTGGTCCCAGGGGGTTCTTACAATGAGCAGTTCTTC. It is translated as CASSLVPGGSYNEQFF. The J gene is TRBJ2-1, the V gene TRBV5-5; TRBD1 matches 7 bases. Germline CDR1 SGHKS, CDR2 YYEKEE (reference sequence). V shed 0 bases and J 4 bases; nucleotides not matched to a gene: 7. CDR3 length equals 16 residues. The complete variable domain, with remaining parts taken from reference TRBV5-5 and TRBJ2-1, reads DAGVTQSPTHLIKTRGQQVTLRCSPISGHKSVSWYQQVLGQGPQFIFQYYEKEERGRGNFPDRFSARQFPNYSSELNVNALLLGDSALYLCASSLVPGGSYNEQFFGPGTRLTVL.

This clonotype was found a few times. This chain connects TRBV7-8 to TRBJ2-1; weak D call: TRBD2 (5 bases). Germline V lookup: CDR1 SGHVS, CDR2 FQNEAQ. Between the trimmed V and J ends, which lost 4 bases and 6 bases, there was a span of 13 bases. The CDR3 is made up of 14 amino acids. The CDR3 DNA reads as TGTGCCAGCAGCTCCCGGACTGGCGTCAATGAGCAGTTCTTC. Amino acids: CASSSRTGVNEQFF.

Many counts were recorded for this clonotype. This chain uses TRBV3-1 with TRBJ1-2, with a weak D call TRBD1 (5 bases). Germline-derived CDR1 and CDR2 are LGHDT and YNNKEL (reference sequence). The CDR3 is made up of 13 amino acids. V dropped 4 bases and J dropped 2 bases, with 8 bases sitting between them. The CDR3 DNA is TGTGCCAGCAGCCCCCAGGGAAACTATGGCTACACCTTC. Translation: CASSPQGNYGYTF.

This clonotype was seen only a few times. The V gene is TRBV10-1, the J gene TRBJ2-5; TRBD2 matches 14 bases. CDR3 size: 18 residues. Germline V CDR1 and CDR2: WNHNN, SYGVQD (reference sequence). Trimming at V came to 4 bases and at J to 1 base, leaving 8 bases not matched to a gene. The CDR3 protein is CASSGNLGTSGSQETQYF. The DNA of the CDR3 is TGCGCCAGCAGTGGGAACTTAGGGACTAGCGGGAGCCAAGAGACCCAGTACTTC.

At least ten counts were recorded for this clonotype. The V call is TRBV5-1, the J call TRBJ2-1, with TRBD2 matching 10 bases. The CDR3 has 13 residues. J gave up 11 bases and V 2 bases, and 4 bases lay outside the gene matches. Germline V gives CDR1 SGHRS, CDR2 YFSETQ. The CDR3 protein is CASSLGLAEKQFF. CDR3 coding DNA: TGCGCCAGCAGCTTAGGACTAGCGGAGAAGCAGTTCTTC.

Only a few counts were recorded for this clonotype. The V and J genes are TRBV5-1 and TRBJ2-2, with a possible D match to TRBD2 (7 bases). The germline V gene encodes CDR1 SGHRS and CDR2 YFSETQ. This CDR3 is 16 amino acids long. The germline V and J ends were trimmed by 4 bases and 5 bases, with 18 bases remaining between them. The CDR3 sequence is CASSIWTAGGTGELFF. CDR3 nucleotides: TGCGCCAGCAGCATATGGACAGCCGGGGGGACCGGGGAGCTGTTTTTT.

This clonotype occurred many times. The chain joins TRBV7-2 to TRBJ2-3; D is possibly TRBD1 (6 bases). CDR3 length equals 14 residues. Between the trimmed V and J ends, which lost 2 bases and 4 bases, there was a span of 10 bases. In germline, CDR1 is SGHTA, CDR2 FQGNSA. In DNA form, the CDR3 reads TGTGCCAGCAGCTTAATGACAGGAGCAGATACGCAGTATTTT. It translates to CASSLMTGADTQYF.